This T cell receptor (beta chain) was observed in a study of blood T cell repertoires in COVID-19. As for the study in general: Samples representing acute and convalescent COVID-19 were sourced from the United States, Italy and Spain. Sources were T cells, B-cell-depleted T cells, or PBMCs; the material itself was cDNA or gDNA.

The ends lost 5 bases at V and 1 base at J; junction bases unmatched: 4. Germline V CDR1 and CDR2: SNHLY, FYNNEI. CDR3 length: 14 residues. In the original processing: The assay estimated nucleated cells by amplifying reference gene primers. Sequencing was performed with immunoSEQ multiplex PCR; in TCRdb, only in-frame clones are kept and a portion is missing. That table furnishes V, J and clone size, whereas the DNA furnished D and trimming. The data hold 110,000 to 150,000 clones, with roughly 84% observed a single time. V gene TRBV2 combines with J gene TRBJ1-1; 7 bases agree with TRBD1. Material: peripheral blood. This receptor was obtained from a human donor in a cohort sampled during active COVID-19. The CDR3 here is CASSSRDRNTEAFF. The CDR3 DNA is TGTGCCAGCAGTTCCCGGGACAGGAACACTGAAGCTTTCTTT.